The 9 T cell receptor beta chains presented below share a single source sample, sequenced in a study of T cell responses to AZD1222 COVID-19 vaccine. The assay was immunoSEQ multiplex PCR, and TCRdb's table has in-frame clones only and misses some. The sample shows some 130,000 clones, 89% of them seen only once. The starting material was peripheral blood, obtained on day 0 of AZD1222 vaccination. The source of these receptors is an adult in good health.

The CDR3 sequence is CASSQTGGTGELFF. CDR3 bases: TGCGCCAGCAGCCAAACAGGGGGTACCGGGGAGCTGTTTTTT. This sequence joins TRBV4-3 and TRBJ2-2; 8 bases are shared with TRBD1. V lost 2 bases, J lost 5 bases, and 1 base stayed unmatched. CDR3 length: 14 amino acids. Germline V gene lookup returns CDR1 LGHNA and CDR2 YSLEER.

The CDR3 sequence: CASSLWESTEAFF. In DNA form, the CDR3 reads TGCGCCAGCAGCTTGTGGGAGAGCACTGAAGCTTTCTTT. The J gene is TRBJ1-1, the V gene TRBV5-1, with unresolved D. V was clipped by 1 base and J by 4 bases, with 8 bases between them. Germline V gene sequence: CDR1 SGHRS, CDR2 YFSETQ. The CDR3 sequence is 13 residues long.

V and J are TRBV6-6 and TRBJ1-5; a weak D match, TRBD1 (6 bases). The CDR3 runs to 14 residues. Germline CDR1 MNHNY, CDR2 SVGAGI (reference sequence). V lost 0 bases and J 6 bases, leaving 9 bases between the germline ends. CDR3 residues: CASSYSVQGQPQHF. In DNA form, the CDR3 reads TGTGCCAGCAGTTACTCGGTACAGGGTCAGCCCCAGCATTTT.

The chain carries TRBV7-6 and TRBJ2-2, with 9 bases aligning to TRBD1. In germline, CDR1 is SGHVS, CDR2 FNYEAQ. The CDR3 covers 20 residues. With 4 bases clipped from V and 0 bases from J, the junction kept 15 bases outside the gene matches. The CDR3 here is CASSSYLGTGKGSNTGELFF. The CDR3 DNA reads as TGTGCCAGCAGCTCCTATCTTGGGACAGGGAAGGGGTCGAACACCGGGGAGCTGTTTTTT. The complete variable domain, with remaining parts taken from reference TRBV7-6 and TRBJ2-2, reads GAGVSQSPRYKVTKRGQDVALRCDPISGHVSLYWYRQALGQGPEFLTYFNYEAQQDKSGLPNDRFSAERPEGSISTLTIQRTEQRDSAMYRCASSSYLGTGKGSNTGELFFGEGSRLTVL.

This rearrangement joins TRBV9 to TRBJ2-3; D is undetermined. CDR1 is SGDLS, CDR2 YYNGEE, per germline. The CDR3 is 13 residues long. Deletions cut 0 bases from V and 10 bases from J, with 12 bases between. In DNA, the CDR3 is TGTGCCAGCAGCGTAGTTGAGTTTTCCGCGCAGTATTTT. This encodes CASSVVEFSAQYF.

In nucleotides, the CDR3 is TGTGCCAGCTCACCAGGCCAGGCAAGAAACTATGGCTACACCTTC. The encoded protein is CASSPGQARNYGYTF. This chain uses TRBV18 with TRBJ1-2, with unresolved D. The ends were cut back, 2 bases at V and 2 bases at J, with 12 bases in the middle. Per germline, CDR1 KGHSH and CDR2 LQKENI. The CDR3 extends over 15 amino acids.

CDR3: CSVELDAQTGQPQHF. The CDR3 DNA reads as TGCAGCGTTGAATTAGACGCTCAGACCGGTCAGCCCCAGCATTTT. This chain connects TRBV29-1 to TRBJ1-5; D remains ambiguous. V was pared by 2 bases and J by 6 bases, with 17 bases between. Germline assignment: CDR1 SQVTM and CDR2 ANQGSEA. This CDR3 has 15 residues.

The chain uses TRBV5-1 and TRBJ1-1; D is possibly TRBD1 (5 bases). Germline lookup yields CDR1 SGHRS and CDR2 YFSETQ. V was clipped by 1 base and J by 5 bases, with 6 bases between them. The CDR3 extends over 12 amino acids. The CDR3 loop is CASSLRGTEAFF. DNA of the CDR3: TGCGCCAGCAGCTTGAGGGGTACTGAAGCTTTCTTT.

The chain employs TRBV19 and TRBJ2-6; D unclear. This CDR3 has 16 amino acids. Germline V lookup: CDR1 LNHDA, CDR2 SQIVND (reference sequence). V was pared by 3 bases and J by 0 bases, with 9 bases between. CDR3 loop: CASSILQSSGANVLTF. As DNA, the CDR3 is TGTGCCAGTAGTATCCTACAGAGCTCTGGGGCCAACGTCCTGACTTTC.